The following is a T cell receptor beta chain sequence with its context. Its antigen is unknown. This sample stems from a study of T cell repertoires in cytomegalovirus infection. About the research overall: Public signatures in TCR beta pointed to CMV infection and matching HLA type. Whole-study results and caveats: Frequencies of public TCR beta families were cumulated, and this identified carriers of CMV plus the relevant HLA. Clonotype analysis showed dominance of the ex vivo response by HLA-C-restricted CMV-specific TCR beta clonotypes.

The V and J ends lost 3 bases and 8 bases respectively, with 14 bases between them. CDR3 length equals 14 residues. TCRdb analysed the reads with MiXCR anew, one entry per CDR3 protein. Of roughly 300,000 distinct CDR3 sequences listed, roughly 25% were seen once; the top ten hold approximately 15%. The chain links TRBV12-3 or TRBV12-4 to TRBJ1-3; maybe TRBD1 (5 bases). The clonotype comes from a human donor in good health (CMV status not recorded). Some clones in this sample may be carry-over from other donors' samples. Sample: PBMCs. The CDR3 DNA is TGTGCCAGCAGTTTCTCGCAGGGTAGGGACACCATATATTTT. This sequence encodes CASSFSQGRDTIYF.